These 27 T cell receptor beta chains share one sample of origin, sequenced in a study of T cells after yellow fever vaccination. TCRdb recomputed calls from the 5' RACE reads with MiXCR, one row per CDR3 protein. The data contain hundreds of thousands of distinct CDR3 sequences, 18% of them seen just once; the ten biggest clones take up 15% to 20%. Sequenced material: PBMCs, taken before the yellow fever booster vaccination. Receptors were obtained from a man younger than 35 who received the YFV17D yellow fever vaccine.

This clonotype was counted many times. The V and J genes are TRBV29-1 and TRBJ2-7; D call uncertain. Germline loops: CDR1 SQVTM, CDR2 ANQGSEA. The CDR3 is 13 residues long. V lost 6 bases, J lost 5 bases, and 17 bases lay in between. In DNA form, the CDR3 reads TGCAGCGTCCGATCTCCGGGTAGGGACGAGCAGTACTTC. Translated, it gives CSVRSPGRDEQYF.

The chain couples TRBV10-3 to TRBJ2-3, with D possibly being TRBD2 (6 bases). This CDR3 is built from 13 residues. The V gene's germline CDR1 is ENHRY and CDR2 SYGVKD. The germline V and J ends were trimmed by 6 bases and 2 bases, with 9 bases remaining between them. The chain's CDR3 is CAISRTNTDTQYF. CDR3 nucleotides: TGTGCCATCAGCAGGACTAACACAGATACGCAGTATTTT.

V and J are TRBV28 and TRBJ2-7; D may be TRBD1 (5 bases). The CDR3 sequence is 13 residues long. The germline CDR1 and CDR2 sequences are MDHEN and SYDVKM. CDR3 sequence reads: CVSRKTDSYEQYV. The DNA for the CDR3 is TGTGTCAGCAGGAAGACAGACTCCTACGAGCAGTACGTC.

This chain joins TRBV27 and TRBJ1-5, with 9 bases lining up with TRBD1. V dropped 6 bases and J dropped 7; count of bases not matched to a gene: 4. In germline, CDR1 is MNHEY, CDR2 SMNVEV (reference sequence). The CDR3 has 13 amino acids. CDR3 sequence (DNA): TGTGCCAGCAGGGGACAGGGTTACCAGCCCCAGCATTTT. Protein sequence: CASRGQGYQPQHF.

This clonotype was observed a handful of times. The chain joins TRBV18 to TRBJ2-1; D unresolved. The V end was cut by 3 bases, the J end by 9 bases, with 15 bases between. The CDR3 has 14 amino acids. The V gene's germline CDR1 is KGHSH and CDR2 LQKENI. The CDR3 sequence: CASSPGLQIFEQFF. CDR3 nucleotides: TGTGCCAGCTCACCCGGGCTACAAATCTTTGAGCAGTTCTTC.

The chain recombines TRBV25-1 with TRBJ2-2, with a weak D call TRBD1 (5 bases). This CDR3 region has 14 residues. The ends were cut back, 6 bases at V and 0 bases at J, with 8 bases in the middle. Germline CDR1 reads MGHDK; CDR2 reads SYGVNS. CDR3 loop: CASRQASNTGELFF. The DNA of the CDR3 is TGTGCCAGCAGACAGGCCTCGAACACCGGGGAGCTGTTTTTT.

J is TRBJ2-2 and V is TRBV12-3 or TRBV12-4; D possibly corresponds to TRBD1 (6 bases). The CDR3 is 14 residues long. The V gene lost 6 bases and the J gene lost 7 bases, with 15 bases spanning the gap. The CDR3 sequence is CASSYRVGGGELFF. CDR3 bases: TGTGCCAGCAGCTACAGGGTTGGCGGCGGGGAGCTGTTTTTT.

This clonotype occurred a few times. This sequence joins TRBV6-5 and TRBJ1-4; no clear D. Germline assignment: CDR1 MNHEY and CDR2 SVGAGI. CDR3 length: 15 amino acids. Trimming shortened V by 6 bases and J by 10 bases, and 21 bases separated the two germline ends. As DNA, the CDR3 is TGTGCCAGCAGCCTGTCCCCCATTAGGGTCTCAAAACTGTTTTTT. It encodes CASSLSPIRVSKLFF.

This chain uses TRBV18 with TRBJ1-6; 10 nucleotides agree with TRBD1. V dropped 6 bases and J dropped 9; count of bases not matched to a gene: 8. Germline V gives CDR1 KGHSH, CDR2 LQKENI. The CDR3 is made up of 15 amino acids. The CDR3 sequence: CASSPDRGRVSPLHF. CDR3 bases: TGTGCCAGCTCGCCCGACAGGGGGCGAGTTTCACCCCTCCACTTT.

The chain joins TRBV20-1 to TRBJ1-1; D remains unclear. The germline gives CDR1 DFQATT, CDR2 SNEGSKA (reference sequence). The CDR3 extends over 14 amino acids. Deletions cut 6 bases from V and 0 bases from J, with 14 bases between. The CDR3 DNA sequence: TGCAGTGCCGCGGCGGCAAAAATGAACACTGAAGCTTTCTTT. It encodes CSAAAAKMNTEAFF.

This clonotype was observed a handful of times. It is unclear where the CDR3 begins or ends on the DNA, so no DNA is shown, and the CDR3 is as TCRdb lists it. The chain employs TRBV4-2 and TRBJ2-2. The length of the CDR3 is 17 amino acids, counting both ends. Germline loops: CDR1 LGHNA, CDR2 YNFKEQ. This CDR3 reads CASSQVVTTKTPGSCFF.

A few counts support this clonotype. The rearrangement joins TRBV4-3 to TRBJ2-2; D ambiguous. The CDR3 has 15 residues. Germline V gene lookup returns CDR1 LGHNA and CDR2 YSLEER. V lost 1 base to trimming and J lost 10 bases, with 16 bases between them. Here the CDR3 DNA reads TGCGCCAGCAGCCAAGGTTGGGCTGGGGAACAGGAGCTGTTTTTT. It encodes CASSQGWAGEQELFF.

The V and J genes are TRBV20-1 and TRBJ2-6; D is unclear. V was trimmed by 4 bases and J by 1 base, leaving 8 bases between them. This CDR3 is 14 amino acids long. The germline V gene encodes CDR1 DFQATT and CDR2 SNEGSKA (reference sequence). Here the CDR3 reads CSAIKRSGANVLTF. The CDR3 coding sequence is TGCAGTGCTATCAAGAGGTCTGGGGCCAACGTCCTGACTTTC.

This clonotype was recorded a few times. The chain joins TRBV6-1 to TRBJ1-5; D gene uncertain. Trimming stripped 1 base from V and 4 bases from J, with 11 bases between. The CDR3 is 15 residues long. CDR1 is MNHNS, CDR2 SASEGT, per germline. The CDR3 loop is CASSEGWVPNQPQHF. CDR3 nucleotides: TGTGCCAGCAGTGAAGGGTGGGTACCAAATCAGCCCCAGCATTTT.

V and J are TRBV6-2 or TRBV6-3 and TRBJ2-7; D is unresolved. The germline V gene has CDR1 MNHEY and CDR2 SVGEGT. The CDR3 covers 13 residues. The ends were cut back, 2 bases at V and 1 base at J, with 6 bases in the middle. CDR3: CASSYGLSYEQYV. In nucleotides, the CDR3 is TGTGCCAGCAGTTACGGCCTTTCCTACGAGCAGTACGTC.

The chain links TRBV7-2 to TRBJ1-5; D not certain. This CDR3 has 15 amino acids. V lost 0 bases and J lost 4, with 10 bases in between. Germline CDR1 SGHTA, CDR2 FQGNSA. The CDR3, as DNA: TGTGCCAGCAGCTTAGCGCAATGGGGAAATCAGCCCCAGCATTTT. It encodes CASSLAQWGNQPQHF.

The CDR3 coding sequence is TGTGCCATCAGTGAGTCGAGGGAGGGGACAGATACGCAGTATTTT. Translation gives CAISESREGTDTQYF. V and J are TRBV10-3 and TRBJ2-3; 7 bases agree with TRBD2. Germline V gene lookup returns CDR1 ENHRY and CDR2 SYGVKD. The CDR3 totals 15 residues. V lost 0 bases, J lost 3 bases, and 3 bases stayed unmatched.

The rearrangement joins TRBV5-1 to TRBJ2-7; either TRBD1 or TRBD2 may supply D (5 bases each). V was cut by 8 bases and J by 0 bases, with 15 bases left in between. CDR3 size: 14 residues. Germline V CDR1 and CDR2: SGHRS, YFSETQ. CDR3 bases: TGCGCCAGTATCCGGGACGGAAGCTCCTACGAGCAGTACTTC. Translating gives CASIRDGSSYEQYF.

This clonotype was detected a few times. The chain uses TRBV10-1 and TRBJ1-1; TRBD1 agrees at 7 bases. Losses at the gene ends were 4 bases for V and 9 bases for J; bases not matched to a gene: 5. The germline CDR1 and CDR2 sequences are WNHNN and SYGVQD (reference sequence). This CDR3 spans 12 amino acids. The CDR3, as DNA: TGCGCCAGCAGTGGGAAACAGGGGCAAGCTTTCTTT. Its translation: CASSGKQGQAFF.

This clonotype was seen at least ten times. The chain is built from TRBV10-3 and TRBJ2-1; 11 bases fit TRBD1. The CDR3 consists of 15 residues. With 3 bases clipped from V and 6 bases from J, the junction kept 4 bases outside the gene matches. Per germline, CDR1 ENHRY and CDR2 SYGVKD. CDR3 nucleotides: TGTGCCATCAGTGAAGTGGACAGGGGGCTCAATGAGCAGTTCTTC. Translation gives CAISEVDRGLNEQFF.

The rearrangement joins TRBV7-9 to TRBJ1-1, with no clear D. The CDR3 loop spans 14 amino acids. Germline CDR1 SEHNR, CDR2 FQNEAQ (reference sequence). Trimming shortened V by 3 bases and J by 3 bases, and 11 bases separated the two germline ends. CDR3 bases: TGTGCCAGCAGCTTTTGCCTCCTGGACACTGAAGCTTTCTTT. Translated, it gives CASSFCLLDTEAFF.

The chain recombines TRBV5-6 with TRBJ1-2, with TRBD1 matching over 9 bases. The germline CDR1 and CDR2 sequences are SGHDT and YYEEEE. V trimming: 4 bases; J trimming: 7 bases; junction bases outside the gene matches: 5. The CDR3 has 13 amino acids. The CDR3 reads CASSTQGALGYTF. CDR3 DNA sequence: TGTGCCAGCAGCACACAGGGGGCGCTTGGCTACACCTTC.

CDR3 sequence reads: CASSANRASYGYTF. CDR3 DNA: TGTGCCAGCAGCGCGAACAGGGCTAGCTATGGCTACACCTTC. The gene calls are TRBV13 and TRBJ1-2, with TRBD1 as a possible D gene (6 bases). Deletions cut 5 bases from V and 4 bases from J, with 14 bases between. From germline, CDR1 is PRHDT and CDR2 FYEKMQ (reference sequence). The CDR3 sequence is 14 residues long.

CDR3 protein: CASSFAEQEQFF. CDR3 DNA: TGTGCCAGCAGTTTTGCTGAACAGGAGCAGTTCTTC. The rearrangement uses TRBV12-3 or TRBV12-4 and TRBJ2-1; D uncertain. The CDR3 runs to 12 residues. Trimming took 3 bases from V and 10 from J, leaving 10 bases between them.

This chain connects TRBV20-1 to TRBJ2-1; TRBD2 matches 9 bases. CDR3 length: 14 residues. CDR1 and CDR2 from the germline V gene are DFQATT and SNEGSKA (reference sequence). Germline trimming cut 7 bases from V and 7 bases from J; bases unmatched to any gene: 11. CDR3 in DNA: TGCAGTGGCAGAAGCGGGGGGTCACAGAATGAGCAGTTCTTC. It encodes CSGRSGGSQNEQFF.

The chain carries TRBV28 and TRBJ2-5; 12 bases are shared with TRBD2. The V gene's germline CDR1 is MDHEN and CDR2 SYDVKM. With V trimmed by 3 bases and J by 3 bases, 5 bases remained unmatched. The CDR3 has 16 residues. The CDR3 region is CASSFGLAGSKETQYF. The CDR3 DNA reads TGTGCCAGCAGTTTCGGACTAGCGGGGTCGAAAGAGACCCAGTACTTC.

This clonotype came up a few times. The gene calls are TRBV20-1 and TRBJ2-2; 7 bases fit TRBD2. The CDR3 consists of 15 residues. The V gene end was trimmed by 1 base and the J gene end by 5 bases; junction bases not matched to a gene: 7. From germline, CDR1 is DFQATT and CDR2 SNEGSKA (reference sequence). The CDR3 coding sequence is TGCAGTGCTAGAGTTGGACTAGATGGTACCGGGGAGCTGTTTTTT. Amino acids: CSARVGLDGTGELFF.